A single sample gave rise to the 16 T cell receptor beta chains below, sequenced in a study of a mutant IDH1 vaccine in newly diagnosed glioma. Antigens for these TCRs are unknown. Produced via immunoSEQ multiplex PCR; TCRdb's table is partial and in-frame only. This table has roughly 39,000 clones, approximately 85% appearing once. Documented time point: week 5, during vaccination. What each vaccine dose contained was 300 ug of mutant IDH1 20-mer peptide, accompanied by topical imiquimod. This specimen consisted of PBMCs, obtained from a glioma patient whose treatment included an IDH1 peptide vaccine. The receptors were gathered from a man in his forties or fifties with glioma.

The J gene is TRBJ2-1, the V gene TRBV11-3; D gene ambiguous. This CDR3 contains 14 residues. Deletions cut 0 bases from V and 7 bases from J, with 10 bases between. Germline assignment: CDR1 SGHNT and CDR2 YENEEA. The CDR3 coding sequence is TGTGCCAGCAGCTTAGATTCCGTCTCGAATGAGCAGTTCTTC. Translated: CASSLDSVSNEQFF.

V usage is TRBV4-1 and J usage is TRBJ1-4; D ambiguous. This CDR3 is 15 amino acids long. The V gene lost 3 bases and the J gene lost 5 bases, with 13 bases spanning the gap. Germline assignment: CDR1 MGHRA and CDR2 YSYEKL. In nucleotides, the CDR3 is TGCGCCAGCAGCCATCCTCTAAAGGCGAATGAAAAACTGTTTTTT. Its protein is CASSHPLKANEKLFF.

A single count supports this clone. The chain uses TRBV2 and TRBJ1-5; no definite D call. The CDR3 runs 13 residues. In germline, CDR1 is SNHLY, CDR2 FYNNEI. With 8 bases removed from V and 9 bases from J, the gap between germline ends came to 17 bases. The CDR3: CASSSGQPRPQHF. CDR3 DNA sequence: TGTGCCAGCTCCTCCGGGCAGCCAAGGCCCCAGCATTTT.

This rearrangement joins TRBV11-2 to TRBJ2-7, with D maybe TRBD2 (5 bases). V lost 5 bases and J 0 bases, leaving 5 bases between the germline ends. The CDR3 covers 12 residues. Germline V gene lookup returns CDR1 SGHAT and CDR2 FQNNGV. The CDR3 coding sequence is TGTGCCAGCAGCCGGGACTCCTACGAGCAGTACTTC. This gives the protein CASSRDSYEQYF.

There are a few counts of this clone. This chain links TRBV19 with TRBJ1-3; no clear D. The CDR3 consists of 17 residues. CDR1 and CDR2 (germline): LNHDA, SQIVND (reference sequence). The V end lost 6 bases, the J end lost 0 bases, and 18 bases lay between the germline ends. The CDR3 region is CASSAGVRSVSGNTIYF. Written as DNA, the CDR3 is TGTGCCAGTAGCGCCGGGGTACGATCAGTCTCTGGAAACACCATATATTTT.

In this sample, this clone turned up a few times. The DNA of the CDR3 is TGTGCCAGCTCACCAGGGGCTGACCTCTCTCTCTCTGGGGCCAACGTCCTGACTTTC. It translates to CASSPGADLSLSGANVLTF. The genes are TRBV18 and TRBJ2-6; D possibly corresponds to TRBD1 (5 bases). Germline CDR1 reads KGHSH; CDR2 reads LQKENI. Trimming shortened V by 2 bases and J by 0 bases, and 17 bases separated the two germline ends. This CDR3 has 19 residues.

J is TRBJ2-7 and V is TRBV18, with a tentative D call TRBD1 (5 bases). CDR1 KGHSH and CDR2 LQKENI come from the germline V gene. CDR3 size: 13 residues. Trimming removed 6 bases from V and 2 bases from J, with 11 bases in between. The CDR3 reads CASSRLRAYEQYF. CDR3 in DNA: TGTGCCAGCTCTCGGCTCAGGGCCTACGAGCAGTACTTC.

The genes are TRBV5-5 and TRBJ2-7, with 8 bases fitting TRBD1. The trim removed 5 bases at V and 3 bases at J, leaving 10 bases unmatched. CDR1 SGHKS and CDR2 YYEKEE come from the germline V gene (reference sequence). The CDR3 spans 15 residues. The CDR3 DNA reads TGTGCCAGCAGTTCCGACAGGGACAGGATCTACGAGCAGTACTTC. Translation gives CASSSDRDRIYEQYF.

This clone was detected only a few times. This chain uses TRBV19 with TRBJ2-7, with TRBD1 matching 8 bases. This CDR3 has 15 amino acids. Trimming removed 2 bases from V and 3 bases from J; junction bases left unmatched: 6. CDR1 is LNHDA, CDR2 SQIVND, per germline (reference sequence). CDR3 loop: CASSIQGAQGYEQYF. CDR3 in DNA: TGTGCCAGTAGTATACAGGGGGCTCAAGGCTACGAGCAGTACTTC.

This sequence joins TRBV29-1 and TRBJ1-1; 9 bases fit TRBD1. The J segment lost 11 bases and the V segment lost 3 bases, leaving 7 bases of the junction unmatched. Germline CDR1 SQVTM, CDR2 ANQGSEA. The CDR3 covers 12 residues. CDR3 protein: CSVDTQGATAFF. CDR3 bases: TGCAGCGTTGATACACAGGGGGCGACGGCTTTCTTT.

The CDR3 protein is CASIPLAGGFSYEQYF. The CDR3 coding sequence is TGTGCCAGCATTCCCCTAGCGGGAGGGTTCTCCTACGAGCAGTACTTC. The genes are TRBV7-3 and TRBJ2-7, with 12 bases identical to TRBD2. This CDR3 spans 16 amino acids. Germline values: CDR1 SGHTA, CDR2 FQGTGA. With 7 bases clipped from V and 0 bases from J, the junction kept 7 bases outside the gene matches. Full variable domain (remainder filled in from reference TRBV7-3 and TRBJ2-7): GAGVSQTPSNKVTEKGKYVELRCDPISGHTALYWYRQSLGQGPEFLIYFQGTGAADDSGLPNDRFFAVRPEGSVSTLKIQRTERGDSAVYLCASIPLAGGFSYEQYFGPGTRLTVT.

The chain recombines TRBV6-5 with TRBJ2-7; D remains ambiguous. The CDR3 loop spans 15 amino acids. Germline CDR1 reads MNHEY; CDR2 reads SVGAGI. Trimming removed 0 bases from V and 0 bases from J, with 9 bases in between. Written as DNA, the CDR3 is TGTGCCAGCAGTTACTCGGGCTGGAGCTCCTACGAGCAGTACTTC. Amino acids: CASSYSGWSSYEQYF.

This chain connects TRBV7-9 to TRBJ2-2, with TRBD1 matching 12 bases. The CDR3 has 16 amino acids. V was pared by 5 bases and J by 7 bases, with 8 bases of the junction left unmatched. The germline V gene has CDR1 SEHNR and CDR2 FQNEAQ (reference sequence). CDR3 coding DNA: TGTGCCAGCAGCCCTGGGACAGGGGGCCTTGGCGGGGAGCTGTTTTTT. This sequence encodes CASSPGTGGLGGELFF.

V gene TRBV5-1 combines with J gene TRBJ1-1; possible D gene TRBD1, 6 bases. V was pared by 6 bases and J by 0 bases, with 15 bases between. This CDR3 spans 15 amino acids. Germline V gene lookup returns CDR1 SGHRS and CDR2 YFSETQ. The CDR3 region is CASNDQGRMNTEAFF. CDR3 coding DNA: TGCGCCAGCAACGATCAGGGGCGGATGAACACTGAAGCTTTCTTT.

The chain has TRBV29-1 and TRBJ2-1, with 14 nucleotides matching TRBD2. Germline-derived CDR1 and CDR2 are SQVTM and ANQGSEA. V dropped 6 bases and J dropped 1; count of bases not matched to a gene: 5. CDR3 length: 16 residues. CDR3 nucleotide sequence: TGCAGCGTGGGACTAGCGGGAGATAGTTCCTACAATGAGCAGTTCTTC. It encodes CSVGLAGDSSYNEQFF.

The rearrangement joins TRBV18 to TRBJ2-7; D uncertain. Per germline, CDR1 KGHSH and CDR2 LQKENI. This CDR3 spans 13 amino acids. The V end was cut by 5 bases, the J end by 4 bases, with 12 bases between. The CDR3 sequence: CASSTSVLYEQYF. The CDR3 coding sequence is TGTGCCAGCTCAACAAGCGTCCTATACGAGCAGTACTTC.